The T cell receptor (beta chain) under discussion was sequenced for a study of patients and donors after allogeneic stem cell transplantation. A single record per CDR3 protein comes from TCRdb applying MiXCR to the RT-PCR reads. The sample contains 190,000 or so distinct CDR3 sequences, roughly 40% of which appear only once. The sample was blood, either unsorted or a sorted T cell fraction (not recorded which). The TCR comes from a human donor who was either an allogeneic HSCT recipient or a stem cell or donor lymphocyte infusion donor (not recorded which). It is not recorded whose cells these are; they may come from a transplant donor.

The CDR3 nucleotides are TGTGCCAGCAGCTTAGGACAGCACTACGAGCAGTACTTC. Protein product: CASSLGQHYEQYF. V gene TRBV7-9 combines with J gene TRBJ2-7; a possible D gene is TRBD1 (5 bases). There are 13 residues in the CDR3. Germline CDR1 reads SEHNR; CDR2 reads FQNEAQ (reference sequence). V shed 1 base and J shed 3 bases, with 7 bases lying between them.